This passage covers 3 T cell receptor beta chains from one sample sequenced in a study of beta chain features in type 1 diabetes. As every portion of the isolated RNA was reverse transcribed, the sequencing read expressed TCRB transcripts. Libraries were prepared by immunoSEQ multiplex PCR; TCRdb keeps only in-frame clonotypes and omits some of them. The table records 900,000 or so clones, roughly a sixth of them present only once. The sequencing input was naive CD4+ T cells from blood. These receptors were collected from a woman in her late teens or twenties in good health.

CDR3 DNA sequence: TGTGCCAGCAGCCCCGCGGCATACTCCTACAATGAGCAGTTCTTC. Amino acids: CASSPAAYSYNEQFF. The rearrangement joins TRBV4-2 to TRBJ2-1; unclear D gene. This CDR3 is 15 amino acids long. The germline V and J ends were trimmed by 4 bases and 0 bases, with 10 bases remaining between them. Per the germline V gene, CDR1 is LGHNA and CDR2 is YNFKEQ.

J is TRBJ2-1 and V is TRBV28; possible D gene TRBD1, 7 bases. Trimming stripped 8 bases from V and 7 bases from J, with 21 bases between. The germline gives CDR1 MDHEN, CDR2 SYDVKM. This CDR3 has 15 amino acids. As DNA, the CDR3 is TGTGCCAGCGCCGCAGGGGGACTTTCCCTTAATGAGCAGTTCTTC. As protein: CASAAGGLSLNEQFF.

The table lists this clone with a few counts. At the DNA level, this CDR3 is encoded by other sequences in the same sample as well. V gene TRBV5-6 combines with J gene TRBJ2-7; 7 nucleotides line up with TRBD1. The CDR3 covers 13 residues. J was trimmed by 4 bases and V by 1 base; bases with no gene match: 2. Germline lookup yields CDR1 SGHDT and CDR2 YYEEEE. DNA for the CDR3: TGTGCCAGCAGCTTGAGGGGGCCTTACGAGCAGTACTTC. Amino acids: CASSLRGPYEQYF. The variable domain in full, completed from reference TRBV5-6 and TRBJ2-7, reads DAGVTQSPTHLIKTRGQQVTLRCSPKSGHDTVSWYQQALGQGPQFIFQYYEEEERQRGNFPDRFSGHQFPNYSSELNVNALLLGDSALYLCASSLRGPYEQYFGPGTRLTVT.